This T cell receptor beta chain emerged from a study of identical twins. Healthy Caucasians supplied all donations. After template switching added a universal primer site, the resulting cDNA carried unique molecular identifiers. Each CDR3 protein gets one entry after TCRdb re-called the 5' RACE reads with MiXCR. The sample has around 340,000 distinct CDR3 sequences; approximately 8.8% are singletons. This clonotype turned up a few times. Germline V lookup: CDR1 SGHVS, CDR2 FNYEAQ. Trimming left V 2 bases short and J 1 base short, with 11 bases between. This CDR3 contains 15 residues. The clonotype originates from a woman aged 50 to 65 in good health. Source material: naive T cells sorted from blood. The chain carries TRBV7-6 and TRBJ1-1; no reliable D call. CDR3 nucleotide sequence: TGTGCCAGCAGCTTATCGGGGTCTGGGAACACTGAAGCTTTCTTT. Amino acid sequence: CASSLSGSGNTEAFF.